This section outlines one T cell receptor beta chain sequence together with its context. The antigen is unknown. Relative to the germline gene, one junction end is altered; a read error may explain this. The data originate from a study of T-cell memory formation after mild COVID-19. Study-level findings and limits: In second-wave clones peaking day 37, SARS-CoV-2 specificity remained unconfirmed. Mostly located in CM and EM were contracting CD4+ clones, with contracting CD8+ clones located in EMRA.

CDR1 is LNHDA and CDR2 is SQIVND in the germline V gene (reference sequence). The CDR3 totals 14 residues. Researchers used 5'RACE with constant-segment primers to make TCR alpha and TCR beta cDNA libraries that carry sample barcodes and UMIs. Via MiXCR, TCRdb re-called the 5' RACE reads, giving one row per CDR3 protein. The sample gives just over 200,000 distinct CDR3 sequences, approximately 10% of which show up once; 3% to 4% is in the top ten. Material: PBMCs or a T cell subset sorted from them (not recorded which). The clonotype originates from a man younger than 35 who had mild COVID-19 (a few samples of this study predate the infection). Cell type and time point are not known. The chain recombines TRBV19 with TRBJ1-5; TRBD1 is a possible D gene (6 bases). The CDR3 DNA follows: TGTGCCAGTACCGGTTATGGGGGCAATCAGCCCCAGCGTTTT. Protein: CASTGYGGNQPQRF. Filled out from reference TRBV19 and TRBJ1-5, the complete variable domain reads DGGITQSPKYLFRKEGQNVTLSCEQNLNHDAMYWYRQDPGQGLRLIYYSQIVNDFQKGDIAEGYSVSREKKESFPLTVTSAQKNPTAFYLCASTGYGGNQPQRFGDGTRLSIL.